These 7 T cell receptor beta chains came from one sample sequenced in a study of blood T cell repertoires in COVID-19. Some clones are missing from TCRdb's copy, which holds only in-frame ones; the method was immunoSEQ multiplex PCR. The data contain about 170,000 clones, approximately 84% of them singletons. The source material was peripheral blood. These receptors came from an elderly woman with COVID-19, enrolled during active disease.

The CDR3 nucleotides are TGTGCCAGTAGGGATAGCGGCACAGATACGCAGTATTTT. Translated: CASRDSGTDTQYF. The chain carries TRBV19 and TRBJ2-3, with a weak D call TRBD2 (5 bases). CDR3 length: 13 residues. Germline V gives CDR1 LNHDA, CDR2 SQIVND (reference sequence). Between the trimmed V and J ends, which lost 6 bases and 1 base, there was a span of 8 bases.

J is TRBJ1-1 and V is TRBV25-1; D gene uncertain. The CDR3 extends over 13 amino acids. Trimming shortened V by 0 bases and J by 1 base, and 3 bases separated the two germline ends. Per germline, CDR1 MGHDK and CDR2 SYGVNS. CDR3 coding DNA: TGTGCCAGCAGTGAATATCGGAACACTGAAGCTTTCTTT. Amino acid sequence: CASSEYRNTEAFF.

The chain has TRBV4-2 and TRBJ2-1; D unresolved. CDR1 LGHNA and CDR2 YNFKEQ come from the germline V gene. V lost 3 bases to trimming and J lost 3 bases, with 15 bases between them. The CDR3 covers 16 residues. The CDR3 region has the DNA TGTGCCAGCAGCCAGGGCCTAACAGAATACTACAATGAGCAGTTCTTC. Translated: CASSQGLTEYYNEQFF.

This rearrangement joins TRBV5-5 to TRBJ2-7; perhaps TRBD1 as D (5 bases). Trimming removed 0 bases at V and 6 bases at J, with 10 bases between. Germline lookup yields CDR1 SGHKS and CDR2 YYEKEE (reference sequence). CDR3 size: 13 residues. CDR3: CASSLAIGVEQYF. As DNA, the CDR3 is TGTGCCAGCAGCTTGGCTATAGGGGTCGAGCAGTACTTC.

The chain links TRBV4-1 to TRBJ2-7; 11 bases fit TRBD1. The CDR3 extends over 15 amino acids. V was pared by 5 bases and J by 4 bases, with 7 bases of the junction left unmatched. Germline CDR1 and CDR2: MGHRA and YSYEKL. DNA for the CDR3: TGCGCCAGCAGCGGACAGGGGGCAGAGAGATACGAGCAGTACTTC. Translation gives CASSGQGAERYEQYF.

CDR3 sequence: CAFTGGGSGNTIYF. The CDR3 DNA is TGTGCCTTCACAGGGGGCGGCTCTGGAAACACCATATATTTT. This chain connects TRBV30 to TRBJ1-3; the match to TRBD1 covers 9 bases. The CDR3 length is 14 residues. Germline V CDR1 and CDR2: GTSNPN, SVGIG (reference sequence). Trimming removed 7 bases from V and 0 bases from J; junction bases left unmatched: 4.

The CDR3 sequence: CASRPGTAPTGELFF. DNA of the CDR3: TGTGCCAGCAGGCCGGGGACAGCGCCCACCGGGGAGCTGTTTTTT. The rearrangement links TRBV2 to TRBJ2-2; 7 bases are shared with TRBD1. This CDR3 has 15 amino acids. The V and J ends lost 6 bases and 4 bases, in that order; junction bases with no gene match: 8. CDR1 and CDR2 (germline): SNHLY, FYNNEI.